This T cell receptor beta chain is from a study of human T cells and chemical hapten exposure. Time point in this sample: patch test 1, 2 weeks after DPC sensitization. Regarding treatment: therapeutic diphenylcyclopropenone sensitization with weekly scalp DPC. In every case, blood was obtained before the patch test was applied. Using its own MiXCR run on the RACE reads, TCRdb lists one record per CDR3 protein. Among about 120,000 distinct CDR3 sequences listed, 12% were seen once. This clonotype originated in a woman aged 50 to 60 with alopecia areata. Some clones in this sample may be carry-over from other donors' samples. This material consisted of whole blood, taken in connection with sensitization to the hapten diphenylcyclopropenone (DPC).

CDR3 sequence: CATSDTGLNTEAFF. In DNA form, the CDR3 reads TGTGCCACCAGTGATACAGGCTTGAACACTGAAGCTTTCTTT. The rearrangement joins TRBV24-1 to TRBJ1-1, with D maybe TRBD1 (5 bases). This CDR3 has 14 residues. The germline V and J ends were trimmed by 3 bases and 0 bases, with 7 bases remaining between them. Germline V lookup: CDR1 KGHDR, CDR2 SFDVKD.